This record looks at one TCR beta chain sequence and its context. V was cut by 3 bases and J by 1 base, with 9 bases left in between. Germline lookup yields CDR1 SGHTA and CDR2 FQGNSA. The CDR3 is made up of 14 amino acids. This record comes from a study of shared clonotypes between healthy human individuals. The assay was immunoSEQ multiplex PCR, and TCRdb's table has in-frame clones only and misses some. This table holds 2 million to 2.5 million clones, under 95% found once. The origin of this receptor is a man younger than 35 in good health. Some clones in this sample may be carry-over from other donors' samples. The rearrangement links TRBV7-2 to TRBJ2-5; TRBD2 is a possible D gene (5 bases). Sequencing input: naive CD4+ T cells from PBMCs. Subset indicated: CD45RA+ positively selected. This CDR3 reads CASSFGSGQETQYF. Here the CDR3 DNA reads TGTGCCAGCAGCTTTGGCAGCGGCCAAGAGACCCAGTACTTC.